The entry below describes one TCR beta chain. This specimen comes from a study of blood T cell repertoires in COVID-19. Study at large: The origin of the acute and convalescent COVID-19 samples was the United States, Italy and Spain. T cells, B-cell-depleted T cells, or PBMCs supplied cDNA or gDNA.

As originally analysed: Cell counts per sample came from amplifying reference gene primers. Produced via immunoSEQ multiplex PCR; TCRdb's table is partial and in-frame only. V and J calls and clone size follow that table, whereas D and trimming were derived from the DNA. The sample shows roughly 170,000 clones, about 84% of them seen only once. The V and J ends lost 2 bases and 2 bases respectively, with 12 bases between them. Germline loops: CDR1 LNHNV, CDR2 YYDKDF (reference sequence). The length of the CDR3 is 15 residues. The clonotype originates from a human donor in a cohort sampled during active COVID-19. The sample was peripheral blood. The chain employs TRBV15 and TRBJ2-5, with D maybe TRBD2 (6 bases). As DNA, the CDR3 is TGTGCCACCAGCAGACCCTCTGGAGGGCAAGAGACCCAGTACTTC. Translated, it gives CATSRPSGGQETQYF.